The T cell receptor (beta chain) under discussion was sequenced for a study of technical replicates of blood from a handful of donors. In regard to this clone: Other DNA sequences in the same sample also yield this CDR3.

Only in-frame clones appear in the TCRdb table, and some are missing; sequencing was by immunoSEQ multiplex PCR. The sample records around 60,000 clones, almost 95% being singletons. The TCR sequence derives from a human donor in good health. Some clones in this sample may be carry-over from other donors' samples. Sequencing was performed on PBMCs.

Here the CDR3 reads CASSQEARNTEAFF. The DNA of the CDR3 is TGTGCCAGCAGCCAAGAAGCACGTAACACTGAAGCTTTCTTT. The V gene is TRBV14, the J gene TRBJ1-1; D is ambiguous. CDR3 size: 14 residues. Germline assignment: CDR1 SGHDN and CDR2 FVKESK. V lost 0 bases, J lost 2 bases, and 7 bases lay in between.